The rows below give T cell receptor beta chains drawn from one sample of a study of long-term antiretroviral therapy in people with HIV. TCRdb's copy holds only in-frame clones and misses some; the assay was immunoSEQ multiplex PCR. The top ten clones hold about 3% of a sample with over 40,000 clones, 90% to 95% of them seen once. This sample comprised unsorted PBMCs, obtained 3.7 years after starting antiretroviral therapy. These receptors all stem from a woman between 45 and 60 years old with HIV. Both conserved end residues are part of each CDR3. A D gene is named only where the DNA matches it firmly. Clone size is stated in some rows and not others, as once, few, many or a class when expanded.

>TRBV27|.|.|TRBJ1-2
TGTGCCAGCCGACGGGGACTTAACTATGGCTACACCTTC
CASRRGLNYGYTF
>TRBV18|.|.|TRBJ1-1
TGTGCCAGCTCACCCACCCCGAACACTGAAGCTTTCTTT
CASSPTPNTEAFF
>TRBV11-2|.|.|TRBJ2-3
TGTGCCAGCAGCACCGACGGCAATACGCAGTATTTT
CASSTDGNTQYF
>TRBV5-1|TRBD1|.|TRBJ2-5
TGCGCCAGCAGCTTGGCCGGGACAGTGGGACAAGAGACCCAGTACTTC
CASSLAGTVGQETQYF
>TRBV20-1|.|once|TRBJ1-1
TGCAGTGCTAACCGGGGAGGTGAAGCTTTCTTT
CSANRGGEAFF
>TRBV19|TRBD2|.|TRBJ2-3
TGTGCCAGTAGTATACAGCGGGGAGGCCAAGATACGCAGTATTTT
CASSIQRGGQDTQYF
>TRBV5-1|.|.|TRBJ2-7
TGCGCCAGCAGCCCCCGGGACATCTCCTACGAGCAGTACTTC
CASSPRDISYEQYF
>TRBV6-1|.|.|TRBJ2-5
TGTGCCAGCAGGAGGGCAAGGGCGGAGACCCAGTACTTC
CASRRARAETQYF
>TRBV30|.|.|TRBJ2-1
TGTGCCTGGAGTGTACTGGGGGGCCGGGCCAATGAGCAGTTCTTC
CAWSVLGGRANEQFF
>TRBV6-6|TRBD2|.|TRBJ2-2
TGTGCCAGCAGTACATCCAGGGAGGGTGCCGGGGAGCTGTTTTTT
CASSTSREGAGELFF
>TRBV7-8|TRBD2|.|TRBJ2-2
TGTGCCAGCAGTCGGACTAGCGGGGGCCCGAACACCGGGGAGCTGTTTTTT
CASSRTSGGPNTGELFF
>TRBV2|.|.|TRBJ2-1
TGTGCCAGCACGGGGGAGCGCCACAATGAGCAGTTCTTC
CASTGERHNEQFF
>TRBV6-6|.|.|TRBJ2-3
TGTGCCAGCCGGACACAGGGAACAGATACGCAGTATTTT
CASRTQGTDTQYF
>TRBV29-1|TRBD1|.|TRBJ2-7
TGCAGCGTCCATGTGGGGACAGGGGGGAGAGAGCAGTACTTC
CSVHVGTGGREQYF
>TRBV10-3|.|.|TRBJ2-1
TGTGCCATCAGTGAGGACGAGGACAATGAGCAGTTCTTC
CAISEDEDNEQFF
>TRBV5-4|.|.|TRBJ2-5
TGTGCCAGCAGCCAGATGGTAGAAGAGACCCAGTACTTC
CASSQMVEETQYF
>TRBV5-1|TRBD1|.|TRBJ1-1
TGCGCCAGCAGCTTGACGGGACAGGGACGGTCGAACACTGAAGCTTTCTTT
CASSLTGQGRSNTEAFF
>TRBV7-9|.|.|TRBJ2-1
TGTGCCAGCAGCTTAGGGAGCAAGTCCTACAATGAGCAGTTCTTC
CASSLGSKSYNEQFF
>TRBV9|.|.|TRBJ2-5
TGTGCCAGCTCATACGGAGCGGTCCAAGAGACCCAGTACTTC
CASSYGAVQETQYF
>TRBV5-5|TRBD1|.|TRBJ2-2
TGTGCCAGCAGCCCGGGACAGGGGAACGGGGAGCTGTTTTTT
CASSPGQGNGELFF